The clone carrying this T cell receptor beta chain occurred once. What it binds is unknown. The record originates from a study of T cells in localized non-small cell lung cancer. V shed 0 bases and J 2 bases; nucleotides not matched to a gene: 2. Per the germline V gene, CDR1 is LGHNA and CDR2 is YNFKEQ. The CDR3 is made up of 16 amino acids. The assay was immunoSEQ multiplex PCR, and TCRdb's table has in-frame clones only and misses some. The sample shows over 4,500 clones, around 85% of them seen only once. Study-level findings and limits: Heterogeneity is still possible, as just one tumor region was sequenced. Detection in adjacent lung was observed for a median around 59 of the top 100 tumor clones. Uninvolved adjacent lung had higher T cell clonality than tumor and all other tissues. Increased T cell density in blood showed an association with longer overall survival.

J is TRBJ2-1 and V is TRBV4-2; 9 bases map to TRBD2. The sample here was PBMCs, taken before any cancer treatment. The TCR originated in a woman between 35 and 70 years old with stage II lung adenocarcinoma. The CDR3 loop is CASSQEVAGAYNEQFF. The CDR3 DNA reads TGTGCCAGCAGCCAAGAGGTAGCGGGAGCCTACAATGAGCAGTTCTTC.